The 4 T cell receptor beta chains below all came from one sample that was sequenced in a study of graft-versus-host responses after intestinal transplantation. Clones were sequenced by immunoSEQ multiplex PCR, and TCRdb holds only the in-frame ones, with some missing. The sample lists about 10,000 clones; 76% were seen once. Intraepithelial and lamina propria lymphocytes were released after the graft tissue was processed. The specimen comprised ileum tissue, sampled 23 days after intestinal transplant. These receptors came from a human patient who received an intestinal transplant, so some T cells may come from the graft donor.

The rearrangement uses TRBV2 and TRBJ2-7, with TRBD2 identical over 7 bases. The CDR3 is 15 residues long. CDR1 is SNHLY and CDR2 is FYNNEI in the germline V gene. Germline trimming cut 6 bases from V and 3 bases from J; bases unmatched to any gene: 11. The CDR3 loop reads CASSLEGRGYYEQYF. The CDR3 coding sequence is TGTGCCAGCAGCCTCGAAGGGAGGGGATACTACGAGCAGTACTTC.

By sample fraction, this clone is medium-sized (0.01 to 0.1%). V usage is TRBV5-6 and J usage is TRBJ1-2; D gene uncertain. Germline values: CDR1 SGHDT, CDR2 YYEEEE. There are 15 residues in the CDR3. The germline V and J ends were trimmed by 1 base and 4 bases, with 14 bases remaining between them. CDR3 in DNA: TGTGCCAGCAGCTTGTTGGGGAACCCGAGCTATGGCTACACCTTC. Residues: CASSLLGNPSYGYTF.

V is TRBV6-5 and J is TRBJ2-3, with 10 bases lining up with TRBD2. CDR3 length: 16 residues. Unmatched junction bases numbered 5, after V lost 0 bases and J lost 5 bases. Germline CDR1 reads MNHEY; CDR2 reads SVGAGI. The CDR3 DNA sequence: TGTGCCAGCAGTTACTCTAGCGGGAGGCCAGGAGATACGCAGTATTTT. Protein: CASSYSSGRPGDTQYF.

The chain joins TRBV11-2 to TRBJ2-5; D call uncertain. The DNA end favors TRBJ2-7, so the J call may be wrong. CDR1 and CDR2 from the germline V gene are SGHAT and FQNNGV. The CDR3 extends over 10 amino acids. The CDR3 loop reads CASSSYEQYF. CDR3 nucleotides: TGTGCCAGCAGCTCCTACGAGCAGTACTTC.